This entry lists 27 T cell receptor beta chains sequenced from one sample in a study of shared clonotypes between healthy human individuals. The repertoire was sequenced with immunoSEQ multiplex PCR; TCRdb's copy has only in-frame clones and lacks some. This sample has about 300,000 clones, with approximately 79% found just once. Specimen: memory CD4+ T cells sorted from blood. Subset here: CD45RA-negative fraction. The receptors come from a man aged 25-45 years in good health.

The gene calls are TRBV11-2 and TRBJ1-4; weak D call: TRBD1 (6 bases). The V end lost 5 bases, the J end lost 10 bases, and 17 bases lay between the germline ends. The CDR3 consists of 14 residues. Germline V gives CDR1 SGHAT, CDR2 FQNNGV. The CDR3 is CASSTTRGPGKLFF. In nucleotides, the CDR3 is TGTGCCAGCAGCACTACTCGGGGGCCTGGAAAACTGTTTTTT.

J is TRBJ2-1 and V is TRBV6-1; D is unclear. The CDR3 is 16 residues long. V gave up 2 bases and J gave up 7 bases, with 18 bases separating them. Germline lookup yields CDR1 MNHNS and CDR2 SASEGT. The CDR3 nucleotides are TGTGCCAGCAGTGAAAGCAGATCCCGCTCGTGGAATGAGCAGTTCTTC. Residues: CASSESRSRSWNEQFF.

This clone was observed a single time. The chain combines TRBV7-2 with TRBJ2-1; either TRBD1 or TRBD2 may fit D (5 bases each). V was pared by 3 bases and J by 9 bases, with 12 bases between. The length of the CDR3 is 13 residues. Germline values: CDR1 SGHTA, CDR2 FQGNSA. DNA for the CDR3: TGTGCCAGCAGCTTTATTGAAGGGACTGAGCAGTTCTTC. Residues: CASSFIEGTEQFF.

The V and J genes are TRBV11-3 and TRBJ2-3; 10 nucleotides line up with TRBD1. CDR1 SGHNT and CDR2 YENEEA come from the germline V gene. The CDR3 sequence is 16 residues long. V shed 7 bases and J 7 bases; nucleotides not matched to a gene: 14. The CDR3 sequence is CASNNNRDRGLHTQYF. The CDR3 nucleotides read TGTGCCAGCAACAATAACCGGGACAGGGGATTACATACGCAGTATTTT.

The genes are TRBV5-1 and TRBJ1-2; 9 nucleotides align to TRBD1. The CDR3 spans 15 residues. Germline V gene sequence: CDR1 SGHRS, CDR2 YFSETQ. V shed 4 bases and J 7 bases; nucleotides not matched to a gene: 11. CDR3 loop: CASSPGDRENGGYTF. The DNA of the CDR3 is TGCGCCAGCAGCCCGGGGGACAGGGAAAACGGTGGCTACACCTTC.

The V call is TRBV6-6, the J call TRBJ1-2; D remains unclear. Germline V gene sequence: CDR1 MNHNY, CDR2 SVGAGI (reference sequence). The V end was cut by 6 bases, the J end by 4 bases, with 9 bases between. The CDR3 length is 12 residues. CDR3 residues: CASSQTSYGYTF. CDR3 sequence (DNA): TGTGCCAGCAGCCAAACAAGCTATGGCTACACCTTC.

The rearrangement uses TRBV11-2 and TRBJ2-5, with TRBD2 as a possible D gene (6 bases). The germline gives CDR1 SGHAT, CDR2 FQNNGV. The CDR3 loop spans 13 amino acids. V was trimmed by 3 bases and J by 6 bases, leaving 11 bases between them. CDR3 region: CASSFQDYKTQYF. Written as DNA, the CDR3 is TGTGCCAGCAGCTTTCAGGACTACAAGACCCAGTACTTC. The whole variable domain, remainder taken from reference TRBV11-2 and TRBJ2-5, is EAGVAQSPRYKIIEKRQSVAFWCNPISGHATLYWYQQILGQGPKLLIQFQNNGVVDDSQLPKDRFSAERLKGVDSTLKIQPAKLEDSAVYLCASSFQDYKTQYFGPGTRLLVL.

This sequence joins TRBV19 and TRBJ1-1; D not certain. The germline V and J ends were trimmed by 1 base and 5 bases, with 11 bases remaining between them. CDR3 size: 14 residues. Germline-derived CDR1 and CDR2 are LNHDA and SQIVND (reference sequence). CDR3 nucleotides: TGTGCCAGTAGTATAGGTTTCGGGAGTACTGAAGCTTTCTTT. Its translation: CASSIGFGSTEAFF.

Ten or more counts support this clone. The V and J genes are TRBV11-3 and TRBJ2-3; TRBD2 matches 12 bases. CDR3 length equals 15 residues. Germline V gives CDR1 SGHNT, CDR2 YENEEA. Germline trimming cut 5 bases from V and 3 bases from J; bases unmatched to any gene: 3. The CDR3 coding sequence is TGTGCCAGCAGCCTAGCGGGAGGGCCAACAGATACGCAGTATTTT. Translation: CASSLAGGPTDTQYF. The full variable domain, in which reference TRBV11-3 and TRBJ2-3 provide the parts outside the CDR3, is EAGVVQSPRYKIIEKKQPVAFWCNPISGHNTLYWYLQNLGQGPELLIRYENEEAVDDSQLPKDRFSAERLKGVDSTLKIQPAELGDSAVYLCASSLAGGPTDTQYFGPGTRLTVL.

Comments on this clone: The sample holds other DNA sequences that translate to the same CDR3. V is TRBV7-9 and J is TRBJ2-1, with TRBD2 identical over 9 bases. Germline trimming cut 2 bases from V and 2 bases from J; bases unmatched to any gene: 4. Germline assignment: CDR1 SEHNR and CDR2 FQNEAQ (reference sequence). This CDR3 has 16 residues. The CDR3 spells CASSLSLAGTYNEQFF. The DNA for the CDR3 is TGTGCCAGCAGCTTATCTCTAGCGGGGACCTACAATGAGCAGTTCTTC.

The chain employs TRBV19 and TRBJ2-7, with 9 bases fitting TRBD2. CDR1 LNHDA and CDR2 SQIVND come from the germline V gene (reference sequence). The ends lost 1 base at V and 6 bases at J; junction bases unmatched: 10. The CDR3 spans 16 residues. DNA of the CDR3: TGTGCCAGTAGTATAGCTTCTAGCGGGATCGGCCCCGAGCAGTACTTC. This encodes CASSIASSGIGPEQYF.

The CDR3 nucleotides read TGTGCCAGCGCGCCACTAACAGGGAGTTCAGAGACCCAGTACTTC. Translating gives CASAPLTGSSETQYF. The rearrangement links TRBV2 to TRBJ2-5; maybe TRBD1 (6 bases). Germline CDR1 reads SNHLY; CDR2 reads FYNNEI. The CDR3 length is 15 residues. The germline V and J ends were trimmed by 8 bases and 4 bases, with 20 bases remaining between them.

The CDR3 DNA is TGTGCCAGCAGCTCGGGTTGGTCTGGGTACGGCTACACCTTC. Translated: CASSSGWSGYGYTF. The chain joins TRBV7-2 to TRBJ1-2; D is unresolved. The germline V gene has CDR1 SGHTA and CDR2 FQGNSA. Trimming took 4 bases from V and 8 from J, leaving 17 bases between them. The CDR3 contains 14 residues.

The chain is built from TRBV11-2 and TRBJ2-3; D remains ambiguous. In germline, CDR1 is SGHAT, CDR2 FQNNGV. The CDR3 length is 15 residues. Trimming pared 5 bases from V and 0 bases from J, leaving 12 bases between. CDR3 sequence: CASSRRERSTDTQYF. CDR3 sequence (DNA): TGTGCCAGCAGCCGCCGTGAACGAAGCACAGATACGCAGTATTTT.

This clone has a count of ten or more. This chain uses TRBV10-3 with TRBJ1-5; 12 nucleotides align to TRBD1. The CDR3 has 17 residues. Germline V lookup: CDR1 ENHRY, CDR2 SYGVKD. V shed 6 bases and J 7 bases; nucleotides not matched to a gene: 13. The CDR3 nucleotides read TGTGCCATCAGCGGAGCCCCGGGACAGGGGGCCGAGCAGCCCCAGCATTTT. As protein: CAISGAPGQGAEQPQHF.

On this clone itself: One base away lies a much larger clone, so this may be a sequencing read error. The same CDR3 can be traced to other DNA sequences in this sample. V is TRBV7-9 and J is TRBJ2-1, with a possible D match to TRBD1 (5 bases). The CDR3 loop spans 13 amino acids. Trimming shortened V by 1 base and J by 5 bases, and 6 bases separated the two germline ends. In germline, CDR1 is SEHNR, CDR2 FQNEAQ (reference sequence). The CDR3 loop reads CASSLGQNNEQFF. In DNA, the CDR3 is TGTGCCAGCAGCTTAGGACAGAACAATGAGCAGTTCTTC.

This clone was found many times. The chain is built from TRBV5-1 and TRBJ2-5; D remains ambiguous. V lost 4 bases and J lost 4, with 14 bases in between. The CDR3 runs to 14 residues. Germline V lookup: CDR1 SGHRS, CDR2 YFSETQ. The CDR3 loop reads CASSRTDGPETQYF. Written as DNA, the CDR3 is TGCGCCAGCAGCCGGACGGATGGGCCAGAGACCCAGTACTTC.

The chain combines TRBV6-6 with TRBJ2-6; D is unresolved. This CDR3 comprises 14 residues. V was trimmed by 8 bases and J by 0 bases, leaving 8 bases between them. CDR1 and CDR2 (germline): MNHNY, SVGAGI (reference sequence). The CDR3: CASYYSSGANVLTF. The CDR3 nucleotides are TGTGCCAGCTATTACAGCTCTGGGGCCAACGTCCTGACTTTC.

The V and J genes are TRBV2 and TRBJ2-5; TRBD1 aligns across 7 bases. The CDR3 consists of 12 residues. The germline V gene encodes CDR1 SNHLY and CDR2 FYNNEI. V trimming: 6 bases; J trimming: 5 bases; junction bases outside the gene matches: 3. CDR3 amino acids: CASRGDSETQYF. The DNA of the CDR3 is TGTGCCAGCAGGGGGGACAGCGAGACCCAGTACTTC.

In this sample, this clone turned up a few times. The V call is TRBV19, the J call TRBJ2-2; D uncertain. Germline V gene lookup returns CDR1 LNHDA and CDR2 SQIVND (reference sequence). V was shortened by 1 base and J by 6 bases, with 0 bases between the two germline ends. This CDR3 region has 11 residues. The CDR3 nucleotides are TGTGCCAGTAGTATAGCCGGGGAGCTGTTTTTT. Its translation: CASSIAGELFF. Full variable domain (missing parts from reference TRBV19 and TRBJ2-2): DGGITQSPKYLFRKEGQNVTLSCEQNLNHDAMYWYRQDPGQGLRLIYYSQIVNDFQKGDIAEGYSVSREKKESFPLTVTSAQKNPTAFYLCASSIAGELFFGEGSRLTVL.

J is TRBJ2-1 and V is TRBV9; D is ambiguous. Germline CDR1 and CDR2: SGDLS and YYNGEE. The CDR3 length is 14 residues. The germline V and J ends were trimmed by 6 bases and 4 bases, with 14 bases remaining between them. The CDR3 here is CASTRMATYNEQFF. The CDR3, as DNA: TGTGCCAGCACCCGGATGGCGACATACAATGAGCAGTTCTTC.

This clone is a singleton in its sample. This sequence joins TRBV10-3 and TRBJ2-5; unclear D gene. Germline V lookup: CDR1 ENHRY, CDR2 SYGVKD. The CDR3 contains 13 residues. With 2 bases removed from V and 4 bases from J, the gap between germline ends came to 8 bases. CDR3 sequence reads: CAISERIAETQYF. CDR3 nucleotides: TGTGCCATCAGTGAGAGGATAGCAGAGACCCAGTACTTC.

V and J are TRBV7-2 and TRBJ2-1; D not resolved. The CDR3 sequence is 15 residues long. CDR1 is SGHTA and CDR2 is FQGNSA in the germline V gene. Trimming removed 2 bases at V and 1 base at J, with 9 bases between. DNA of the CDR3: TGTGCCAGCAGCTTATTAGGGATGTCCTACAATGAGCAGTTCTTC. This translates into CASSLLGMSYNEQFF.

The CDR3, as DNA: TGCGCCAGCAGCCAAGTGGGGACAGGCTACAATGAGCAGTTCTTC. This sequence encodes CASSQVGTGYNEQFF. The chain has TRBV4-3 and TRBJ2-1, with 8 nucleotides matching TRBD1. The CDR3 length is 15 residues. After removal of 1 base from V and 3 bases from J, the junction contained 2 bases not matched to a gene. Germline CDR1 is LGHNA and CDR2 is YSLEER.

The J gene is TRBJ2-3, the V gene TRBV5-3; 12 positions match TRBD2. TRBV5-3 is classed as an ORF, of uncertain function. This CDR3 region has 20 residues. J was trimmed by 0 bases and V by 3 bases; bases with no gene match: 14. The CDR3 sequence: CARSSRGLAGYHLSTDTQYF. CDR3 nucleotide sequence: TGTGCCAGAAGCTCCCGAGGACTAGCGGGATACCATCTTAGCACAGATACGCAGTATTTT.

This chain links TRBV10-3 with TRBJ2-2, with 9 positions matching TRBD1. The CDR3 runs to 14 residues. V was clipped by 7 bases and J by 3 bases; unmatched bases: 3. Germline V gives CDR1 ENHRY, CDR2 SYGVKD. The CDR3 here is CAITRTGDTGELFF. CDR3 bases: TGTGCCATCACCAGGACAGGGGACACCGGGGAGCTGTTTTTT.

This clone was seen a handful of times. This chain connects TRBV19 to TRBJ2-5; 7 nucleotides match TRBD2. Germline assignment: CDR1 LNHDA and CDR2 SQIVND (reference sequence). The CDR3 covers 14 residues. Unmatched junction bases numbered 5, after V lost 0 bases and J lost 7 bases. CDR3 nucleotides: TGTGCCAGTAGTATAGACGGACTAGACGTGACCCAGTACTTC. Amino acids: CASSIDGLDVTQYF.